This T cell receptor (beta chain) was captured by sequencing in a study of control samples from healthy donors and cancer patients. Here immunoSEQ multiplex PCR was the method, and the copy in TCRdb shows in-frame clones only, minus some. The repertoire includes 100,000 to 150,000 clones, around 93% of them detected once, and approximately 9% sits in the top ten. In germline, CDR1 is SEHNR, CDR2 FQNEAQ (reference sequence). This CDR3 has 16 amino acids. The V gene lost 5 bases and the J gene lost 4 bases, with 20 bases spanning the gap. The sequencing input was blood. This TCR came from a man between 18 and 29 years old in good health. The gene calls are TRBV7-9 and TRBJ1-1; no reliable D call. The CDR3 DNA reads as TGTGCCAGCAGCCCGGCTGCGGCGGGGATCCGCACTGAAGCTTTCTTT. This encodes CASSPAAAGIRTEAFF.